This is a list of T cell receptor beta chains from one sample in a study of blood T cell repertoires in COVID-19. The method was immunoSEQ multiplex PCR; TCRdb's version includes in-frame clones alone and lacks a portion of them. The top ten clones hold approximately 6.1% of a sample with more than 110,000 clones, less than 85% of them seen once. Sequenced input: peripheral blood. These TCRs come from a human donor in a cohort sampled during active COVID-19. The CDR3 runs from the conserved cysteine through the conserved F or W. A D gene is named only where the DNA matches it firmly. The listing skips clone size in some rows; elsewhere it reads once, few, many or a size class.

V: TRBV19; J: TRBJ2-1; D: TRBD1; size: once; CDR3: CASSTGQQYNEQFF; DNA: TGTGCCAGTAGTACGGGACAGCAGTACAATGAGCAGTTCTTC
V: TRBV7-2; J: TRBJ1-1; D: .; size: few; CDR3: CASSLQGNTEAFF; DNA: TGTGCCAGCAGCCTCCAGGGGAACACTGAAGCTTTCTTT
V: TRBV6-5; J: TRBJ2-1; D: TRBD1; size: .; CDR3: CASNRQGAGNEQFF; DNA: TGTGCCAGCAACCGACAGGGGGCTGGTAATGAGCAGTTCTTC
V: TRBV6-5; J: TRBJ1-1; D: .; size: .; CDR3: CASRPTALNTEAFF; DNA: TGTGCCAGCAGACCGACAGCACTGAACACTGAAGCTTTCTTT
V: TRBV9; J: TRBJ2-7; D: TRBD1; size: .; CDR3: CASSPTGGTYEQYF; DNA: TGTGCCAGCAGCCCCACAGGGGGAACCTACGAGCAGTACTTC
V: TRBV28; J: TRBJ2-7; D: .; size: .; CDR3: CASSSLHEQYF; DNA: TGTGCCAGTAGTTCTCTTCACGAGCAGTACTTC
V: TRBV7-2; J: TRBJ1-1; D: TRBD1; size: .; CDR3: CASSDRVGETEAFF; DNA: TGTGCCAGCAGCGACAGGGTTGGTGAAACTGAAGCTTTCTTT
V: TRBV9; J: TRBJ1-6; D: .; size: .; CDR3: CASSAAGQGSPLHF; DNA: TGTGCCAGCAGCGCAGCAGGGCAGGGGTCACCCCTCCACTTT
V: TRBV9; J: TRBJ1-1; D: .; size: .; CDR3: CASSVRGGWNEAFF; DNA: TGTGCCAGCAGCGTAAGGGGAGGTTGGAATGAAGCTTTCTTT
V: TRBV30; J: TRBJ2-5; D: .; size: .; CDR3: CAWGAGGQETQYF; DNA: TGTGCCTGGGGGGCAGGGGGGCAAGAGACCCAGTACTTC
V: TRBV10-3; J: TRBJ2-7; D: .; size: many; CDR3: CATTPHGRGKSTDEQYF; DNA: TGTGCCACAACTCCACACGGAAGAGGGAAGTCTACCGACGAGCAGTACTTC
V: TRBV7-3; J: TRBJ2-5; D: TRBD2; size: .; CDR3: CASSTTSGAQETQYF; DNA: TGTGCCAGCAGCACTACTAGCGGGGCGCAAGAGACCCAGTACTTC
V: TRBV5-6; J: TRBJ2-2; D: .; size: .; CDR3: CASRSEFVGELFF; DNA: TGTGCCAGCAGGTCGGAGTTCGTGGGGGAGCTGTTTTTT
V: TRBV5-1; J: TRBJ2-7; D: .; size: .; CDR3: CASSFTGTPYEQYF; DNA: TGCGCCAGCAGCTTTACAGGGACCCCCTACGAGCAGTACTTC
V: TRBV3-1/TRBV3-2; J: TRBJ2-2; D: TRBD2; size: .; CDR3: CASSRLSGGAGGELFF; DNA: TGTGCCAGCAGCCGCTTAAGCGGGGGGGCCGGCGGGGAGCTGTTTTTT
V: TRBV7-2; J: TRBJ2-1; D: .; size: .; CDR3: CASSLATVRGGGANEQFF; DNA: TGTGCCAGCAGCTTAGCAACTGTTAGGGGAGGCGGGGCCAATGAGCAGTTCTTC
V: TRBV7-2; J: TRBJ1-5; D: .; size: .; CDR3: CASSLTAGSNQPQHF; DNA: TGTGCCAGCAGCTTAACAGCCGGTAGCAATCAGCCCCAGCATTTT
V: TRBV27; J: TRBJ2-7; D: TRBD1; size: .; CDR3: CASSLEAGGAEQYF; DNA: TGTGCCAGCAGTTTAGAGGCAGGGGGAGCCGAGCAGTACTTC
V: TRBV7-8; J: TRBJ2-3; D: TRBD2; size: once; CDR3: CASSLALSGGTDTQYF; DNA: TGTGCCAGCAGCTTAGCGCTCAGCGGGGGCACAGATACGCAGTATTTT
V: TRBV5-1; J: TRBJ1-4; D: .; size: .; CDR3: CASSLISREKLFF; DNA: TGCGCCAGCAGCTTGATAAGTAGAGAAAAACTGTTTTTT
V: TRBV4-1; J: TRBJ2-1; D: .; size: .; CDR3: CASSQDGFVDPAEEFF; DNA: TGCGCCAGCAGCCAAGATGGGTTCGTGGACCCCGCGGAGGAGTTCTTC
V: TRBV7-3; J: TRBJ2-1; D: TRBD2; size: .; CDR3: CASSLWTSGRYEQFF; DNA: TGTGCCAGCAGCTTATGGACTAGCGGGCGGTATGAGCAGTTCTTC
V: TRBV28; J: TRBJ2-7; D: TRBD2; size: .; CDR3: CASSISGGYYEQYF; DNA: TGTGCCAGCAGTATCAGCGGGGGATACTACGAGCAGTACTTC
V: TRBV5-8; J: TRBJ1-1; D: TRBD1; size: .; CDR3: CASSLWGQPNTEAFF; DNA: TGTGCCAGCAGCTTGTGGGGACAGCCAAACACTGAAGCTTTCTTT
V: TRBV5-1; J: TRBJ2-1; D: TRBD1; size: once; CDR3: CASSLANPGTGEQFF; DNA: TGCGCCAGCAGCTTGGCGAACCCCGGGACAGGAGAGCAGTTCTTC
V: TRBV5-1; J: TRBJ1-4; D: .; size: .; CDR3: CASSLTGTNEKLFF; DNA: TGCGCCAGCAGCTTGACAGGGACAAATGAAAAACTGTTTTTT
V: TRBV3-1/TRBV3-2; J: TRBJ2-5; D: TRBD2; size: .; CDR3: CASSQGRVGTSGDIHF; DNA: TGTGCCAGCAGCCAAGGGAGGGTTGGGACTAGCGGGGATATTCACTTC
V: TRBV19; J: TRBJ2-7; D: .; size: .; CDR3: CASSRSAGSAYEQYF; DNA: TGTGCCAGTAGTAGGTCGGCGGGGTCAGCCTACGAGCAGTACTTC
V: TRBV18; J: TRBJ1-5; D: .; size: .; CDR3: CASSPNRVSNQPQHF; DNA: TGTGCCAGCTCACCAAACAGGGTAAGCAATCAGCCCCAGCATTTT
V: TRBV7-9; J: TRBJ1-2; D: TRBD1; size: .; CDR3: CASSSGQNYGYTF; DNA: TGTGCCAGCAGCTCGGGACAGAACTATGGCTACACCTTC
V: TRBV10-3; J: TRBJ2-2; D: .; size: .; CDR3: CAISTGTPNTGELFF; DNA: TGTGCCATCAGCACCGGGACACCGAACACCGGGGAGCTGTTTTTT
V: TRBV27; J: TRBJ2-4; D: TRBD2; size: .; CDR3: CASSPRGEIKIAKNIQYF; DNA: TGTGCCAGCAGTCCCCGGGGGGAAATTAAAATAGCCAAAAACATTCAGTACTTC
V: TRBV7-6; J: TRBJ2-1; D: .; size: .; CDR3: CASSLNREQFF; DNA: TGTGCCAGCAGCTTGAACAGAGAGCAGTTCTTC
V: TRBV3-1/TRBV3-2; J: TRBJ2-5; D: .; size: .; CDR3: CASSPTLLEQETQYF; DNA: TGTGCCAGCAGCCCAACTTTACTAGAACAAGAGACCCAGTACTTC
V: TRBV15; J: TRBJ2-1; D: TRBD2; size: few; CDR3: CATSRGLADIYNEQFF; DNA: TGTGCCACCAGCAGAGGCCTAGCGGACATCTACAATGAGCAGTTCTTC
V: TRBV7-6; J: TRBJ1-6; D: .; size: .; CDR3: CASSKGVTVGDSPLHF; DNA: TGTGCCAGCAGCAAGGGGGTGACGGTGGGGGATTCACCCCTCCACTTT
V: TRBV7-6; J: TRBJ2-3; D: TRBD2; size: .; CDR3: CASSSTPSGGLSSTDTQYF; DNA: TGTGCCAGCAGCTCGACCCCCAGCGGGGGGCTTTCTAGCACAGATACGCAGTATTTT
V: TRBV6-5; J: TRBJ1-6; D: TRBD1; size: .; CDR3: CASTGQGYNSPLHF; DNA: TGTGCCAGCACCGGACAGGGCTATAATTCACCCCTCCACTTT
V: TRBV4-1; J: TRBJ1-5; D: .; size: .; CDR3: CASSQVESGDQPQHF; DNA: TGCGCCAGCAGCCAAGTGGAGTCGGGAGATCAGCCCCAGCATTTT
V: TRBV9; J: TRBJ2-7; D: .; size: .; CDR3: CASSVAGRPAYEQYF; DNA: TGTGCCAGCAGCGTAGCCGGCAGGCCCGCCTACGAGCAGTACTTC
V: TRBV5-1; J: TRBJ2-2; D: .; size: .; CDR3: CASKAGASGELFF; DNA: TGCGCCAGCAAAGCAGGGGCGTCCGGGGAGCTGTTTTTT
V: TRBV21-1; J: TRBJ2-6; D: .; size: .; CDR3: CASSLQGASGANVLTF; DNA: TGTGCCAGCAGTCTACAGGGGGCGTCCGGGGCCAACGTCCTGACTTTC
V: TRBV11-2; J: TRBJ1-1; D: .; size: .; CDR3: CASSLVPTRGAFKAFF; DNA: TGTGCCAGCAGCTTAGTTCCTACCCGGGGAGCGTTTAAAGCTTTCTTT
V: TRBV9; J: TRBJ1-1; D: TRBD1; size: .; CDR3: CASSVLTGEEAFF; DNA: TGTGCCAGCAGCGTATTGACAGGGGAAGAAGCTTTCTTT
V: TRBV28; J: TRBJ2-7; D: .; size: .; CDR3: CASSLSTGGEQYF; DNA: TGTGCCAGCAGTTTATCCACAGGGGGGGAACAGTACTTC
V: TRBV6-5; J: TRBJ1-5; D: .; size: few; CDR3: CASTKGGDQPQHF; DNA: TGTGCCAGCACCAAAGGGGGGGATCAGCCCCAGCATTTT
V: TRBV30; J: TRBJ2-1; D: .; size: .; CDR3: CAWNRMQEQFF; DNA: TGTGCCTGGAACAGAATGCAGGAGCAGTTCTTC
V: TRBV2; J: TRBJ1-3; D: .; size: .; CDR3: CASSEVRVKGNTIYF; DNA: TGTGCCAGCAGTGAAGTTCGGGTTAAAGGAAACACCATATATTTT
V: TRBV10-3; J: TRBJ2-5; D: .; size: .; CDR3: CAINEEFQETQYF; DNA: TGTGCCATCAACGAGGAATTCCAAGAGACCCAGTACTTC
V: TRBV19; J: TRBJ1-2; D: .; size: once; CDR3: CASSISRDGYTF; DNA: TGTGCCAGTAGTATTTCCCGGGATGGCTACACCTTC
V: TRBV19; J: TRBJ2-3; D: TRBD1; size: .; CDR3: CASSRDRVWTDTQYF; DNA: TGTGCCAGTAGTAGGGACAGGGTTTGGACAGATACGCAGTATTTT
V: TRBV6-5; J: TRBJ1-2; D: .; size: few; CDR3: CASSYSSWSVDYGYTF; DNA: TGTGCCAGCAGTTACTCGTCTTGGTCGGTCGACTATGGCTACACCTTC
V: TRBV9; J: TRBJ2-3; D: TRBD2; size: .; CDR3: CASSVAGLGKHTQYF; DNA: TGTGCCAGCAGCGTAGCAGGACTAGGCAAACATACGCAGTATTTT